These T cell receptor beta chains were read from a single sample in a study of T cell changes during pregnancy in multiple sclerosis. Assay: immunoSEQ multiplex PCR; the TCRdb copy retains only in-frame clones and omits some. Here the sample spans 70,000 to 95,000 clones, around 94% being singletons. The input for sequencing was peripheral blood, taken after pregnancy. These receptors all stem from a female donor in good health, enrolled as a control in a pregnancy study. The CDR3 runs from the conserved cysteine through the conserved F or W. A D gene is named only where the DNA matches it firmly. Not all rows give a size; the values are once, few, many and, for expanded clones, a class.

cdr3_aa: CASRLQGEGNYGYTF
cdr3_nt: TGTGCCAGCAGACTACAGGGGGAGGGGAACTATGGCTACACCTTC
clone_size: -
j_call: TRBJ1-2
v_call: TRBV6-6
d_call: TRBD1

cdr3_aa: CASSSPGLHYEQYF
cdr3_nt: TGTGCCAGCAGCTCTCCGGGACTGCACTACGAGCAGTACTTC
clone_size: -
j_call: TRBJ2-7
v_call: TRBV7-2
d_call: -

cdr3_aa: CASSDTSGNTDTQYF
cdr3_nt: TGCGCCAGCAGCGATACTAGCGGGAACACAGATACGCAGTATTTT
clone_size: -
j_call: TRBJ2-3
v_call: TRBV5-1
d_call: TRBD2

cdr3_aa: CASSTRQGEGGELFF
cdr3_nt: TGTGCCAGTAGTACCCGACAGGGGGAAGGCGGGGAGCTGTTTTTT
clone_size: -
j_call: TRBJ2-2
v_call: TRBV19
d_call: TRBD1

cdr3_aa: CASSLVVNYEQYF
cdr3_nt: TGTGCCAGCAGCTTGGTAGTAAACTACGAGCAGTACTTC
clone_size: -
j_call: TRBJ2-7
v_call: TRBV5-5
d_call: -

cdr3_aa: CAISGTGGDQPQHF
cdr3_nt: TGTGCCATCAGTGGGACAGGGGGTGACCAGCCCCAGCATTTT
clone_size: -
j_call: TRBJ1-5
v_call: TRBV10-3
d_call: TRBD1

cdr3_aa: CASSVQGSRVQETQYF
cdr3_nt: TGCGCCAGCAGTGTGCAGGGTTCCAGGGTCCAAGAGACCCAGTACTTC
clone_size: -
j_call: TRBJ2-5
v_call: TRBV5-1
d_call: -

cdr3_aa: CATSRDYRGADTEAFF
cdr3_nt: TGTGCCACCAGCAGAGACTATAGGGGCGCGGACACTGAAGCTTTCTTT
clone_size: -
j_call: TRBJ1-1
v_call: TRBV15
d_call: -

cdr3_aa: CASKGQGVYTIYF
cdr3_nt: TGTGCCAGTAAGGGACAGGGAGTATACACCATATATTTT
clone_size: -
j_call: TRBJ1-3
v_call: TRBV19
d_call: TRBD1

cdr3_aa: CASSLAGGFSYNEQFF
cdr3_nt: TGTGCCAGCAGTTTAGCGGGGGGTTTCTCCTACAATGAGCAGTTCTTC
clone_size: -
j_call: TRBJ2-1
v_call: TRBV28
d_call: TRBD2

cdr3_aa: CASSYLGLGTHEQYF
cdr3_nt: TGTGCCAGCAGTTACCTGGGACTAGGGACCCACGAGCAGTACTTC
clone_size: -
j_call: TRBJ2-7
v_call: TRBV6-6
d_call: TRBD2

cdr3_aa: CASVPGLAGGSTDTQYF
cdr3_nt: TGCGCCAGCGTACCGGGACTAGCGGGAGGGAGCACAGATACGCAGTATTTT
clone_size: -
j_call: TRBJ2-3
v_call: TRBV5-1
d_call: TRBD2

cdr3_aa: CASSSHVGTGDNEQFF
cdr3_nt: TGTGCCAGCAGCTCCCATGTTGGGACGGGGGACAATGAGCAGTTCTTC
clone_size: -
j_call: TRBJ2-1
v_call: TRBV5-4
d_call: -

cdr3_aa: CASSLQGKGQPQHF
cdr3_nt: TGTGCCAGCAGCTTACAGGGTAAGGGGCAGCCCCAGCATTTT
clone_size: -
j_call: TRBJ1-5
v_call: TRBV5-5
d_call: -

cdr3_aa: CAWSHDERPYF
cdr3_nt: TGTGCCTGGAGTCACGACGAGCGTCCGTATTTT
clone_size: -
j_call: TRBJ2-3
v_call: TRBV30
d_call: -

cdr3_aa: CASSDSGGANYGYTF
cdr3_nt: TGTGCCAGCAGTGACTCAGGAGGGGCTAACTATGGCTACACCTTC
clone_size: -
j_call: TRBJ1-2
v_call: TRBV6-4
d_call: -

cdr3_aa: CASSFTGSGKSTDTQYF
cdr3_nt: TGCGCCAGCAGCTTTACCGGTAGCGGAAAAAGCACAGATACGCAGTATTTT
clone_size: -
j_call: TRBJ2-3
v_call: TRBV5-1
d_call: -

cdr3_aa: CASSLTSGAPSYEQYF
cdr3_nt: TGCGCCAGCAGCTTGACTAGCGGGGCCCCATCCTACGAGCAGTACTTC
clone_size: once
j_call: TRBJ2-7
v_call: TRBV5-1
d_call: TRBD2

cdr3_aa: CASRASGSPYEQYF
cdr3_nt: TGTGCCAGCAGAGCCAGCGGGAGTCCCTACGAGCAGTACTTC
clone_size: -
j_call: TRBJ2-7
v_call: TRBV2
d_call: TRBD2

cdr3_aa: CASSLAQLNTGELFF
cdr3_nt: TGCGCCAGCAGCTTGGCACAGCTTAACACCGGGGAGCTGTTTTTT
clone_size: once
j_call: TRBJ2-2
v_call: TRBV5-1
d_call: -

cdr3_aa: CASSLALAGGPRAQETQYF
cdr3_nt: TGTGCCAGCAGCTTGGCCCTAGCGGGAGGCCCTAGAGCCCAAGAGACCCAGTACTTC
clone_size: -
j_call: TRBJ2-5
v_call: TRBV5-4
d_call: TRBD2

cdr3_aa: CASRSTSAYEQYF
cdr3_nt: TGTGCCAGCAGATCGACTAGCGCCTACGAGCAGTACTTC
clone_size: -
j_call: TRBJ2-7
v_call: TRBV27
d_call: TRBD2

cdr3_aa: CASTGLAGSTDTQYF
cdr3_nt: TGTGCCAGTACGGGACTAGCGGGATCGACAGATACGCAGTATTTT
clone_size: -
j_call: TRBJ2-3
v_call: TRBV2
d_call: TRBD2

cdr3_aa: CASSPSGQADTQYF
cdr3_nt: TGTGCCAGCTCACCCTCCGGACAGGCAGATACGCAGTATTTT
clone_size: -
j_call: TRBJ2-3
v_call: TRBV18
d_call: TRBD1

cdr3_aa: CASSQEVAGTSSREQFF
cdr3_nt: TGCGCCAGCAGCCAAGAGGTTGCCGGGACTAGTAGTCGCGAGCAGTTCTTC
clone_size: -
j_call: TRBJ2-1
v_call: TRBV4-1
d_call: TRBD2

cdr3_aa: CASSLNTGRGELFF
cdr3_nt: TGCGCCAGCAGCCTCAACACAGGGAGAGGGGAGCTGTTTTTT
clone_size: -
j_call: TRBJ2-2
v_call: TRBV5-1
d_call: -

cdr3_aa: CASSFRGQDTEAFF
cdr3_nt: TGTGCCAGCAGCTTCAGGGGGCAGGATACTGAAGCTTTCTTT
clone_size: -
j_call: TRBJ1-1
v_call: TRBV7-2
d_call: TRBD1

cdr3_aa: CASSQVLITDTQYF
cdr3_nt: TGCGCCAGCAGCCAAGTTCTTATAACAGATACGCAGTATTTT
clone_size: -
j_call: TRBJ2-3
v_call: TRBV4-1
d_call: -

cdr3_aa: CASSEEGGGNIQYF
cdr3_nt: TGTGCCAGCAGTGAAGAAGGGGGCGGCAACATTCAGTACTTC
clone_size: -
j_call: TRBJ2-4
v_call: TRBV2
d_call: TRBD1

cdr3_aa: CASSLAQGATSYEQYF
cdr3_nt: TGCGCCAGCAGCTTGGCCCAGGGGGCGACGTCCTACGAGCAGTACTTC
clone_size: once
j_call: TRBJ2-7
v_call: TRBV5-1
d_call: TRBD1

cdr3_aa: CASSYDSAGDNEKLFF
cdr3_nt: TGTGCCAGCAGTTACGACTCGGCCGGAGATAATGAAAAACTGTTTTTT
clone_size: once
j_call: TRBJ1-4
v_call: TRBV6-5
d_call: -

cdr3_aa: CASSLFPNQPQHF
cdr3_nt: TGTGCCAGCAGTCTTTTTCCCAATCAGCCCCAGCATTTT
clone_size: -
j_call: TRBJ1-5
v_call: TRBV27
d_call: -

cdr3_aa: CASSLQGRDTQYF
cdr3_nt: TGCGCCAGCAGCTTACAGGGAAGGGATACGCAGTATTTT
clone_size: once
j_call: TRBJ2-3
v_call: TRBV5-1
d_call: -

cdr3_aa: CASSQQGLNTEAFF
cdr3_nt: TGTGCCAGCAGTCAACAGGGACTGAACACTGAAGCTTTCTTT
clone_size: -
j_call: TRBJ1-1
v_call: TRBV6-1
d_call: -

cdr3_aa: CSVEGTGSYEQFF
cdr3_nt: TGCAGCGTTGAGGGGACAGGAAGTTATGAGCAGTTCTTC
clone_size: -
j_call: TRBJ2-1
v_call: TRBV29-1
d_call: TRBD1

cdr3_aa: CASSQATGAYAEQYF
cdr3_nt: TGTGCCAGCAGCCAAGCGACAGGGGCCTACGCTGAGCAGTACTTC
clone_size: once
j_call: TRBJ2-7
v_call: TRBV14
d_call: TRBD1

cdr3_aa: CASSKRGRETQYF
cdr3_nt: TGTGCCAGTAGTAAGAGGGGGCGAGAGACCCAGTACTTC
clone_size: -
j_call: TRBJ2-5
v_call: TRBV19
d_call: TRBD1

cdr3_aa: CAVQQGTGNTIYF
cdr3_nt: TGTGCCGTCCAACAGGGGACTGGAAACACCATATATTTT
clone_size: -
j_call: TRBJ1-3
v_call: TRBV6-5
d_call: TRBD1

cdr3_aa: CASSVGQAHRELFF
cdr3_nt: TGTGCCAGTAGTGTGGGACAGGCTCATAGGGAGCTGTTTTTT
clone_size: -
j_call: TRBJ2-2
v_call: TRBV19
d_call: TRBD1

cdr3_aa: CASSLVLQAQNEQYF
cdr3_nt: TGCGCCAGCAGCTTGGTGCTGCAGGCTCAAAACGAGCAGTACTTC
clone_size: once
j_call: TRBJ2-7
v_call: TRBV5-1
d_call: -

cdr3_aa: CASSLSLGQGTGELFF
cdr3_nt: TGTGCCAGCAGTTTATCCCTCGGACAGGGCACCGGGGAGCTGTTTTTT
clone_size: -
j_call: TRBJ2-2
v_call: TRBV28
d_call: TRBD1

cdr3_aa: CASSSMQGFVDTQYF
cdr3_nt: TGTGCCAGCAGTTCCATGCAGGGGTTTGTAGATACGCAGTATTTT
clone_size: -
j_call: TRBJ2-3
v_call: TRBV6-5
d_call: -

cdr3_aa: CASKPPGRGYNEQFF
cdr3_nt: TGTGCCAGTAAACCCCCGGGTAGGGGTTACAATGAGCAGTTCTTC
clone_size: -
j_call: TRBJ2-1
v_call: TRBV19
d_call: -

cdr3_aa: CASSLTITGELFF
cdr3_nt: TGTGCCAGCAGCTTAACTATCACCGGGGAGCTGTTTTTT
clone_size: few
j_call: TRBJ2-2
v_call: TRBV7-9
d_call: -

cdr3_aa: CASSPARGRGDTQYF
cdr3_nt: TGTGCCAGCTCACCAGCCAGGGGACGGGGAGATACGCAGTATTTT
clone_size: -
j_call: TRBJ2-3
v_call: TRBV18
d_call: -

cdr3_aa: CGGGETGNTIYF
cdr3_nt: TGTGGCGGTGGGGAGACTGGAAACACCATATATTTT
clone_size: -
j_call: TRBJ1-3
v_call: TRBV6-6
d_call: -

cdr3_aa: CASSQVLAGTDTQYF
cdr3_nt: TGCGCCAGCAGCCAAGTCCTGGCGGGCACAGATACGCAGTATTTT
clone_size: -
j_call: TRBJ2-3
v_call: TRBV4-1
d_call: -

cdr3_aa: CASSFAGAPYEQYF
cdr3_nt: TGTGCCAGCTCTTTTGCGGGAGCCCCTTACGAGCAGTACTTC
clone_size: -
j_call: TRBJ2-7
v_call: TRBV28
d_call: TRBD2

cdr3_aa: CASSETGAGPNTEAFF
cdr3_nt: TGTGCCAGCAGTGAAACAGGTGCGGGGCCGAACACTGAAGCTTTCTTT
clone_size: -
j_call: TRBJ1-1
v_call: TRBV6-1
d_call: -

cdr3_aa: CASSPGGEVNTEAFF
cdr3_nt: TGCGCCAGCAGCCCAGGGGGCGAGGTGAACACTGAAGCTTTCTTT
clone_size: -
j_call: TRBJ1-1
v_call: TRBV5-1
d_call: TRBD1

cdr3_aa: CASSFGQGTYEQYF
cdr3_nt: TGTGCCAGCAGCTTTGGACAGGGAACTTACGAGCAGTACTTC
clone_size: once
j_call: TRBJ2-7
v_call: TRBV7-6
d_call: TRBD1

cdr3_aa: CASSWGGMSYEQYF
cdr3_nt: TGCGCCAGCAGCTGGGGCGGGATGTCCTACGAGCAGTACTTC
clone_size: -
j_call: TRBJ2-7
v_call: TRBV5-1
d_call: -

cdr3_aa: CASSLKGAGELFF
cdr3_nt: TGCGCCAGCAGCTTGAAGGGAGCCGGGGAGCTGTTTTTT
clone_size: -
j_call: TRBJ2-2
v_call: TRBV5-1
d_call: -

cdr3_aa: CASGRLAGVHEQFF
cdr3_nt: TGTGCCAGCGGGAGGTTAGCGGGAGTTCATGAGCAGTTCTTC
clone_size: -
j_call: TRBJ2-1
v_call: TRBV2
d_call: TRBD2

cdr3_aa: CASSASGYNEQFF
cdr3_nt: TGTGCCAGCAGTGCGAGCGGATACAATGAGCAGTTCTTC
clone_size: -
j_call: TRBJ2-1
v_call: TRBV6-1
d_call: -